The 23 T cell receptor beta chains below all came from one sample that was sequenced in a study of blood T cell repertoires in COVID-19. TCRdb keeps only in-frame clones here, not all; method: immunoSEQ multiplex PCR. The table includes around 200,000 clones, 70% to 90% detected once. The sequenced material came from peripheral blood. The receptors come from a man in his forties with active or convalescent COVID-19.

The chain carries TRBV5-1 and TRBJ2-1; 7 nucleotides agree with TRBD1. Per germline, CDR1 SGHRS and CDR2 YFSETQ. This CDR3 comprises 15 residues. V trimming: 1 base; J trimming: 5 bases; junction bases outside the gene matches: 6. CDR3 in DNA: TGCGCCAGCAGCTTGAGGGGCGACAGGGACAATGAGCAGTTCTTC. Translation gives CASSLRGDRDNEQFF.

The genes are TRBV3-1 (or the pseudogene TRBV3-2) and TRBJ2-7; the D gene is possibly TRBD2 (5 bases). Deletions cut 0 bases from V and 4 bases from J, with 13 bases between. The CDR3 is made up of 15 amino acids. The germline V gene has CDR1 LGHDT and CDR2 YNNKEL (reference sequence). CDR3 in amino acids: CASSQEVASTYEQYF. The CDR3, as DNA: TGTGCCAGCAGCCAAGAGGTAGCGAGCACTTACGAGCAGTACTTC.

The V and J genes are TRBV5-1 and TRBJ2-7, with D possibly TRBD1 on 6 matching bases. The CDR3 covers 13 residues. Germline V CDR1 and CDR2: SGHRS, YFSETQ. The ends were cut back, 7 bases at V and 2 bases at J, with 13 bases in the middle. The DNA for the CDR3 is TGCGCCAGCCCAGGGGTTGCGGCCTACGAGCAGTACTTC. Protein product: CASPGVAAYEQYF.

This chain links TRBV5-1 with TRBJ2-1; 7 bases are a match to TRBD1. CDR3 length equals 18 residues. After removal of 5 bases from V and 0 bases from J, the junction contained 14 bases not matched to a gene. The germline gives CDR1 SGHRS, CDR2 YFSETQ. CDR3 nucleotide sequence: TGCGCCAGCAGTTCCGAACCGACAGGGTCGAGCTCCTACAATGAGCAGTTCTTC. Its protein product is CASSSEPTGSSSYNEQFF.

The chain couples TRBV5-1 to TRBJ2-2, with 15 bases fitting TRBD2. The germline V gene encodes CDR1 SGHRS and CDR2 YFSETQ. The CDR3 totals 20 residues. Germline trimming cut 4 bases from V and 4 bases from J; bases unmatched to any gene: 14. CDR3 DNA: TGCGCCAGCAGCCCCTCAACCGGGACTAGCGGGGGGCCCATCACCGGGGAGCTGTTTTTT. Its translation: CASSPSTGTSGGPITGELFF. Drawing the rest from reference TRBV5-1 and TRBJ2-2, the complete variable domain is KAGVTQTPRYLIKTRGQQVTLSCSPISGHRSVSWYQQTPGQGLQFLFEYFSETQRNKGNFPGRFSGRQFSNSRSEMNVSTLELGDSALYLCASSPSTGTSGGPITGELFFGEGSRLTVL.

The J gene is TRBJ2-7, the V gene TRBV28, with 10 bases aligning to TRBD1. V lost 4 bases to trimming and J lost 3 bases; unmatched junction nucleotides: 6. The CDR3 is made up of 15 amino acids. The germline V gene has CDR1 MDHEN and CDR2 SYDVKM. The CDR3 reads CASSSPRTGGYEQYF. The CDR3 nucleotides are TGTGCCAGCAGTTCACCCCGGACAGGGGGCTACGAGCAGTACTTC.

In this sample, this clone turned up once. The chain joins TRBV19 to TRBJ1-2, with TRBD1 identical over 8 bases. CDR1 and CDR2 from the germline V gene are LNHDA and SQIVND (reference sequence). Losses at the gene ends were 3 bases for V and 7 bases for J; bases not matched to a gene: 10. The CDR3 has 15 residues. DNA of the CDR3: TGTGCCAGTAGTATTGGGGCAGGGGGCGCATCTGGCTACACCTTC. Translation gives CASSIGAGGASGYTF.

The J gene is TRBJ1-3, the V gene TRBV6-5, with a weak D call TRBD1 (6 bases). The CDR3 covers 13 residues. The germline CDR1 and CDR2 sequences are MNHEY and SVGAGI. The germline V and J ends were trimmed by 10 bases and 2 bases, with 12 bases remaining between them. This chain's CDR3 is CATLDRTGNTIYF. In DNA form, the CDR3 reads TGTGCCACCCTGGACAGAACTGGAAACACCATATATTTT.

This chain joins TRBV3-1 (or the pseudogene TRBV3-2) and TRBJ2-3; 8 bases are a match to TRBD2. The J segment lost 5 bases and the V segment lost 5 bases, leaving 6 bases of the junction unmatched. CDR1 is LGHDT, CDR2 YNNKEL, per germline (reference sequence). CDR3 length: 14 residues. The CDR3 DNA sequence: TGTGCCAGCAGCTTGGGACTAGACGGAGATACGCAGTATTTT. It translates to CASSLGLDGDTQYF.

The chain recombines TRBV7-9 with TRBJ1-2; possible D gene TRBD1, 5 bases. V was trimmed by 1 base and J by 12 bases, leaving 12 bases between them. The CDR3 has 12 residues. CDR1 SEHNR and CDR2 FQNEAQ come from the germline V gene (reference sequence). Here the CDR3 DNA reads TGTGCCAGCAGCTTAGGTTGGGGCGAAAACACCTTC. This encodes CASSLGWGENTF.

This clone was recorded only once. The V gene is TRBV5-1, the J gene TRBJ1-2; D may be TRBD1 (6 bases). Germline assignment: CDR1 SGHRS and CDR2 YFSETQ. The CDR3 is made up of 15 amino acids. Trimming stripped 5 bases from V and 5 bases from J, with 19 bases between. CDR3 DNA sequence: TGCGCCAGCAGTTACACTGGGGGGGCGCAGTATGGCTACACCTTC. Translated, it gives CASSYTGGAQYGYTF.

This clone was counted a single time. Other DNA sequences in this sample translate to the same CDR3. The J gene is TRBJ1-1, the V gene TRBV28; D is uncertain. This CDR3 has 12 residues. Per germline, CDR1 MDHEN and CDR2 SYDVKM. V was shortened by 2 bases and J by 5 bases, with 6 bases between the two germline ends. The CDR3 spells CASSLRVTEAFF. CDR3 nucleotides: TGTGCCAGCAGTTTACGGGTGACTGAAGCTTTCTTT.

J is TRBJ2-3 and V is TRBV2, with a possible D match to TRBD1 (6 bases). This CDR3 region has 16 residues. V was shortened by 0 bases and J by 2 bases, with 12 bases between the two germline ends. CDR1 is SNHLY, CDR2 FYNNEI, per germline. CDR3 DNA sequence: TGTGCCAGCAGTGAAGCGGCCCAGGGGCCCACAGATACGCAGTATTTT. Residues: CASSEAAQGPTDTQYF. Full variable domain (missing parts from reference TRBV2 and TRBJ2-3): EPEVTQTPSHQVTQMGQEVILRCVPISNHLYFYWYRQILGQKVEFLVSFYNNEISEKSEIFDDQFSVERPDGSNFTLKIRSTKLEDSAMYFCASSEAAQGPTDTQYFGPGTRLTVL.

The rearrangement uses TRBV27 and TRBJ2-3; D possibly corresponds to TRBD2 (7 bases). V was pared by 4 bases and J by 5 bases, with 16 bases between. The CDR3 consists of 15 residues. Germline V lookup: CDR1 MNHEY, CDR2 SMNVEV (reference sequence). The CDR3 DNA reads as TGTGCCAGCAGTTCCCCCGCAGGGGAGGGAGATACGCAGTATTTT. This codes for CASSSPAGEGDTQYF.

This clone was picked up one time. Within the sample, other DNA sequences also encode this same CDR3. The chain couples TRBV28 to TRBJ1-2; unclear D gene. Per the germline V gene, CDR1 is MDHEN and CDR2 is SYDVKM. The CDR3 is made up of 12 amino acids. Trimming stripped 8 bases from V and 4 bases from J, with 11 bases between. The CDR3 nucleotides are TGTGCCAGCTCCCCCGGTCTCTATGGCTACACCTTC. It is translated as CASSPGLYGYTF.

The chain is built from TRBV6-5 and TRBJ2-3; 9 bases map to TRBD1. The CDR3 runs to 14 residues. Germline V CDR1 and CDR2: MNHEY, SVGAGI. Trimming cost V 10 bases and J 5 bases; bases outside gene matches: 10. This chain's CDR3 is CATSRDRAQDTQYF. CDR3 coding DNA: TGTGCCACCAGCCGGGACAGGGCACAAGATACGCAGTATTTT.

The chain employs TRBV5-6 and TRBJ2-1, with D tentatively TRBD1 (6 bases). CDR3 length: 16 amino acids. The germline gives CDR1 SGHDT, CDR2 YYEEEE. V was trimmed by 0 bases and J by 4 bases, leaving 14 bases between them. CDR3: CASSLALRGIYNEQFF. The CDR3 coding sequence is TGTGCCAGCAGCTTGGCCCTCAGGGGTATTTACAATGAGCAGTTCTTC.

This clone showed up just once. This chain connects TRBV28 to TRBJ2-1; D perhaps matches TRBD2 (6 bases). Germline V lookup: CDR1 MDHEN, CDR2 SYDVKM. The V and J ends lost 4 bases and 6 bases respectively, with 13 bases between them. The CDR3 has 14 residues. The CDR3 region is CASSSSSGVNEQFF. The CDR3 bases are TGTGCCAGCAGTTCTAGTAGCGGAGTCAATGAGCAGTTCTTC.

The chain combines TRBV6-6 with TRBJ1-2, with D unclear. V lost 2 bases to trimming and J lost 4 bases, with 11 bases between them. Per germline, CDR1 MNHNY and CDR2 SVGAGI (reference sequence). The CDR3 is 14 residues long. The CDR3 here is CASSYERSTYGYTF. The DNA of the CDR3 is TGTGCCAGCAGTTACGAGCGGAGTACCTATGGCTACACCTTC.

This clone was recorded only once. The CDR3 loop reads CTASQNYGYTF. The CDR3 region has the DNA TGCACCGCCTCACAGAACTATGGCTACACCTTC. The rearrangement joins TRBV29-1 to TRBJ1-2, with unresolved D. This CDR3 contains 11 residues. Germline loops: CDR1 SQVTM, CDR2 ANQGSEA. The entire variable domain, with the rest obtained from reference TRBV29-1 and TRBJ1-2, is as follows: SAVISQKPSRDICQRGTSLTIQCQVDSQVTMMFWYRQQPGQSLTLIATANQGSEATYESGFVIDKFPISRPNLTFSTLTVSNMSPEDSSIYLCTASQNYGYTFGSGTRLTVV.

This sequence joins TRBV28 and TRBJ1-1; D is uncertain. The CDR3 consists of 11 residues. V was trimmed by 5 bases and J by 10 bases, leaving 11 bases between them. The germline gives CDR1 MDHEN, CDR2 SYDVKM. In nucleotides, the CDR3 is TGTGCCAGCAGTCCGAGGGCTGGAGCTTTCTTT. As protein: CASSPRAGAFF.

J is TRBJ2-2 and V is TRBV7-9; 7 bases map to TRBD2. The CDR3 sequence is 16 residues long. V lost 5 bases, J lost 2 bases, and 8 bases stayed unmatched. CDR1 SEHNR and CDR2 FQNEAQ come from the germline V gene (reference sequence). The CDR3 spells CASSLASGGNTGELFF. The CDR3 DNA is TGTGCCAGCAGCCTCGCTTCGGGGGGAAACACCGGGGAGCTGTTTTTT. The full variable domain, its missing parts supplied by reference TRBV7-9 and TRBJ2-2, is DTGVSQNPRHKITKRGQNVTFRCDPISEHNRLYWYRQTLGQGPEFLTYFQNEAQLEKSRLLSDRFSAERPKGSFSTLEIQRTEQGDSAMYLCASSLASGGNTGELFFGEGSRLTVL.

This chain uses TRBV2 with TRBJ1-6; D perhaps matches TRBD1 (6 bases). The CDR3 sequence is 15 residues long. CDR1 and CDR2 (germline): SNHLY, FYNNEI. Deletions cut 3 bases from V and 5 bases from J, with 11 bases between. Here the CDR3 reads CASSDLDRDNSPLHF. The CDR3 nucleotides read TGTGCCAGCAGTGATTTGGACAGAGATAATTCACCCCTCCACTTT.